The source of this T cell receptor beta chain is a study of blood T cell repertoires in COVID-19. The germline V gene has CDR1 SQVTM and CDR2 ANQGSEA. This CDR3 is 18 amino acids long. Trimming removed 4 bases from V and 4 bases from J; junction bases left unmatched: 21. Authors' processing steps: Counts of nucleated cells, estimated from reference gene primer amplification, were obtained. The table came from immunoSEQ multiplex PCR; TCRdb's copy has only in-frame clones and leaves some out. From that table come the V and J calls and clone size; the DNA was used to work out D and trimming. The sample includes a few hundred thousand clones, approximately 82% seen only once; the top ten take about 13%.

The receptor was derived from a human donor in a cohort sampled during active COVID-19. The sequenced sample was peripheral blood. The chain has TRBV29-1 and TRBJ2-5; 7 nucleotides match TRBD2. CDR3 DNA: TGCAGCGTTGTGGGGTTCTTCCCACCGGGGGGACCAGGAGAGACCCAGTACTTC. This encodes CSVVGFFPPGGPGETQYF. The variable domain in full, completed from reference TRBV29-1 and TRBJ2-5, reads SAVISQKPSRDICQRGTSLTIQCQVDSQVTMMFWYRQQPGQSLTLIATANQGSEATYESGFVIDKFPISRPNLTFSTLTVSNMSPEDSSIYLCSVVGFFPPGGPGETQYFGPGTRLLVL.